The entry below gives a single TCR beta chain sequence along with its context. What it binds is unknown. An end of the junction differs from the germline gene, which may be a read error. Germline-derived CDR1 and CDR2 are SNHLY and FYNNEI. The CDR3 consists of 13 residues. The sample belongs to a study of shared clonotypes between healthy human individuals. This table comes from immunoSEQ multiplex PCR, and its TCRdb copy is limited to in-frame clones, with some not included. The sample has some 2.3 million clones, more than 80% seen once. Whole-study findings and limits: Naive CD4 clonotypes were shared across several donors at roughly 4.6%. Blood was the sole source, and tissue repertoires probably differ. Researchers found naive subsets generally carried larger estimated richness than memory subsets.

The sample consisted of naive CD4+ T cells from PBMCs. Subset of the sample: CD45RA+ positively selected. This receptor was taken from a young man in good health. Some clones in this sample may be carry-over from other donors' samples. The chain combines TRBV2 with TRBJ2-4; 7 bases line up with TRBD2. The CDR3, as DNA: TGTGCCAGCAGCGAAGGACTAGTCCAGATTGGTGTCTTC. As protein: CASSEGLVQIGVF.